These T cell receptor beta chains were read from a single sample in a study of blood T cell repertoires in COVID-19. TCRdb's table, derived via immunoSEQ multiplex PCR, lists solely in-frame clones and lacks some. The table lists 100,000 to 150,000 clones, about 88% of them singletons. The sequencing input was peripheral blood. Receptor source: a middle-aged man with active COVID-19. Each CDR3 is given with its conserved first and last residue. The D gene is left open where the match is weak. The size field is filled for only some rows; it gives once, few, many or a size class.

size	J	D	length	V	DNA	CDR3
NA	TRBJ2-1	NA	12	TRBV18	TGTGCCAGTTCCACGACTCGGGATGAGCAGTTCTTC	CASSTTRDEQFF
NA	TRBJ2-1	TRBD1	16	TRBV9	TGTGCCAGCAGCGGATACCGGGACAGGGGAAACAATGAGCAGTTCTTC	CASSGYRDRGNNEQFF
NA	TRBJ2-1	TRBD2	16	TRBV5-1	TGCGCCAGCAGCATACGGACTAGCGGGTCCAACAATGAGCAGTTCTTC	CASSIRTSGSNNEQFF
once	TRBJ2-7	TRBD1	12	TRBV12-3/TRBV12-4	TGTGCCAGCAGTCCCCCAGGGGGCGAGCAGTACTTC	CASSPPGGEQYF
NA	TRBJ1-5	NA	12	TRBV14	TGTGCCAGCAGCCGAGGTGGTCAGCCCCAGCATTTT	CASSRGGQPQHF
NA	TRBJ2-5	TRBD2	15	TRBV7-3	TGTGCCAGCAGCCTTAGCGGGGGTAGACAAGAGACCCAGTACTTC	CASSLSGGRQETQYF
NA	TRBJ2-3	TRBD2	20	TRBV19	TGTGCCAGTAGTGGACGACTAGCGGGGGCCGGGGCGGCTAGCACAGATACGCAGTATTTT	CASSGRLAGAGAASTDTQYF
NA	TRBJ2-1	NA	15	TRBV2	TGTGCCAGCAGTCAGGGCAGGAAGCTAACAAATGAGCAGTTCTTC	CASSQGRKLTNEQFF
once	TRBJ2-3	TRBD2	17	TRBV3-1/TRBV3-2	TGTGCCAGCAGCCCCCGACTAGCGGGGGGGTTTACAGATACGCAGTATTTT	CASSPRLAGGFTDTQYF
NA	TRBJ2-3	TRBD1	15	TRBV24-1	TGTGCCACCAGCAGAGACAGGGGGCCGTCAGATACGCAGTATTTT	CATSRDRGPSDTQYF
NA	TRBJ2-7	NA	12	TRBV5-1	TGCGCCAGCAGCTCCGCGGGGTACGAGCAGTACTTC	CASSSAGYEQYF
NA	TRBJ2-1	TRBD2	18	TRBV4-1	TGCGCCAGCAGCCAAGATTCCCCTACGGGAGGAACCTACAATGAGCAGTTCTTC	CASSQDSPTGGTYNEQFF
NA	TRBJ2-1	NA	13	TRBV6-5	TGTGCCAGCCTAGACGTAGGGACAACGAAGCAGTTCTTC	CASLDVGTTKQFF
NA	TRBJ2-1	TRBD2	16	TRBV10-1	TGCGCCAGCAGTGGTCTAGCGGGGGGGCCTCGGAATGAGCAGTTCTTC	CASSGLAGGPRNEQFF
NA	TRBJ2-1	TRBD1	17	TRBV7-8	TGTGCCAGCAGCCTTAGGAGACAGGGGACCGCCTACAATGAGCAGTTCTTC	CASSLRRQGTAYNEQFF
NA	TRBJ1-2	NA	15	TRBV6-1	TGTGCCAGCAGTGAAGGGGATGTACCCGGGGATGGCTACACCTTC	CASSEGDVPGDGYTF
NA	TRBJ1-3	TRBD1	14	TRBV5-1	TGCGCCAGCAAATCCACAGGGGGCGAAAACACCATATATTTT	CASKSTGGENTIYF
NA	TRBJ2-5	TRBD1	14	TRBV10-3	TGTGCCATCAGGGGACAGGGGGCCCAAGAGACCCAGTACTTC	CAIRGQGAQETQYF
few	TRBJ1-1	NA	12	TRBV7-9	TGTGCCAGCCGAGGAAGGGGGACTGAAGCTTTCTTT	CASRGRGTEAFF
NA	TRBJ1-2	NA	16	TRBV5-4	TGTGCCAGCAGCTCACAGAGAGGGAAACTAGACTATGGCTACACCTTC	CASSSQRGKLDYGYTF
NA	TRBJ2-1	TRBD1	14	TRBV19	TGTGCCAGTAAACCGGGACAGGGGAACAATGAGCAGTTCTTC	CASKPGQGNNEQFF
once	TRBJ1-1	NA	14	TRBV6-5	TGTGCCAGCAGTTTAAATCGACAGAAGACTGAAGCTTTCTTT	CASSLNRQKTEAFF
NA	TRBJ2-5	NA	15	TRBV2	TGTGCCAGCAGCCACTCGAAAGTCCAACAAGAGACCCAGTACTTC	CASSHSKVQQETQYF
NA	TRBJ1-2	TRBD1	20	TRBV29-1	TGCAGCGTAGCCCGGGGCCCTGGGGACAGGGGCCCCGGAGGGAACTATGGCTACACCTTC	CSVARGPGDRGPGGNYGYTF
once	TRBJ2-1	TRBD2	14	TRBV6-4	TGTGCCAGCAGTCTACTAGCGGGAGTAAGTGAGCAGTTCTTC	CASSLLAGVSEQFF
NA	TRBJ1-4	NA	15	TRBV19	TGTGCCAGTAGTACGGACAGAGCAACTAATGAAAAACTGTTTTTT	CASSTDRATNEKLFF
NA	TRBJ2-1	TRBD2	16	TRBV19	TGTGCCAGTAGTACCCGTCTGGGGGCGGGGGGTCCTGAGCAGTTCTTC	CASSTRLGAGGPEQFF
NA	TRBJ2-3	TRBD2	17	TRBV6-2/TRBV6-3	TGTGCCAGCAGTTACAATCTTCTAGCGGGACTTACAGATACGCAGTATTTT	CASSYNLLAGLTDTQYF
once	TRBJ1-1	TRBD1	14	TRBV14	TGTGCCAGCAGCCCGAACTACAGGGGGACTGAAGCTTTCTTT	CASSPNYRGTEAFF
NA	TRBJ1-3	NA	18	TRBV3-1/TRBV3-2	TGTGCCAGCAGCCAAGATGGGCTTTTGGGGGCGCTTGGAAACACCATATATTTT	CASSQDGLLGALGNTIYF